These 24 T cell receptor beta chains originate from one sample sequenced in a study of blood T cell repertoires in COVID-19. Method: immunoSEQ multiplex PCR; TCRdb's copy keeps in-frame clones and lacks some. The sample holds 150,000 to 200,000 clones, 86% seen once. The sequenced sample consisted of peripheral blood. Receptors were obtained from a man aged 65-85 years with acute or convalescent COVID-19.

The V call is TRBV2, the J call TRBJ2-6, with a possible D match to TRBD2 (6 bases). The CDR3 length is 16 residues. Trimming took 6 bases from V and 1 from J, leaving 13 bases between them. Germline V gene lookup returns CDR1 SNHLY and CDR2 FYNNEI. CDR3 loop: CASRVRAGSGANVLTF. CDR3 DNA sequence: TGTGCCAGCAGGGTCAGGGCGGGATCTGGGGCCAACGTCCTGACTTTC.

This chain links TRBV7-2 with TRBJ2-7, with D perhaps TRBD1 (6 bases). This CDR3 is built from 14 residues. Germline V gene sequence: CDR1 SGHTA, CDR2 FQGNSA. V dropped 5 bases and J dropped 6 bases, with 17 bases sitting between them. The CDR3, as DNA: TGTGCCAGCAGCCGGGCAGGGGCAAGTCGCGAGCAGTACTTC. Translating it yields CASSRAGASREQYF.

In DNA form, the CDR3 reads TGTGCCAGCAGTGGATTATTGGGCGGGAGGGCGGTGAACACCGGGGAGCTGTTTTTT. Translated: CASSGLLGGRAVNTGELFF. The V gene is TRBV2, the J gene TRBJ2-2; 9 positions agree with TRBD2. V shed 4 bases, J shed 1 base, and the junction held 13 bases outside the gene matches. The CDR3 runs to 19 residues. Germline values: CDR1 SNHLY, CDR2 FYNNEI. The full variable domain, completed using reference TRBV2 and TRBJ2-2, is EPEVTQTPSHQVTQMGQEVILRCVPISNHLYFYWYRQILGQKVEFLVSFYNNEISEKSEIFDDQFSVERPDGSNFTLKIRSTKLEDSAMYFCASSGLLGGRAVNTGELFFGEGSRLTVL.

The V gene is TRBV10-3, the J gene TRBJ2-7; D is uncertain. From germline, CDR1 is ENHRY and CDR2 SYGVKD. Trimming cost V 2 bases and J 6 bases, with 11 bases left between them. There are 13 residues in the CDR3. Here the CDR3 reads CAISEVFPGEQYF. For the CDR3, the DNA is TGTGCCATCAGTGAGGTTTTCCCGGGCGAGCAGTACTTC.

The rearrangement joins TRBV5-3 to TRBJ2-7; no clear D gene. TRBV5-3 is flagged as an ORF with uncertain function. CDR3 length equals 14 residues. V was pared by 6 bases and J by 3 bases, with 16 bases between. In DNA form, the CDR3 reads TGTGCCAGAATCTCGCCCCGCCCGCGCTACGAGCAGTACTTC. Residues: CARISPRPRYEQYF.

The chain joins TRBV6-4 to TRBJ1-6; D might be TRBD1 (5 bases). The germline V and J ends were trimmed by 2 bases and 7 bases, with 15 bases remaining between them. There are 16 residues in the CDR3. Germline V gives CDR1 MRHNA, CDR2 SNTAGT. CDR3 DNA sequence: TGTGCCAGCAGTGACCCCACCCAGGGTTTGAATTCACCCCTCCACTTT. Its translation is CASSDPTQGLNSPLHF.

The rearrangement uses TRBV27 and TRBJ2-1; 11 bases agree with TRBD2. J lost 5 bases, V lost 3 bases, and 3 bases had no gene match. The CDR3 sequence is 15 residues long. In germline, CDR1 is MNHEY, CDR2 SMNVEV (reference sequence). CDR3 amino acids: CASSFGTSGDNEQFF. CDR3 bases: TGTGCCAGCAGTTTCGGGACTAGCGGAGACAATGAGCAGTTCTTC.

This clone was detected only a few times. V is TRBV7-9 and J is TRBJ1-1, with TRBD1 matching over 7 bases. This CDR3 contains 13 residues. CDR1 is SEHNR, CDR2 FQNEAQ, per germline (reference sequence). The V gene end was trimmed by 3 bases and the J gene end by 5 bases; junction bases not matched to a gene: 3. The CDR3 spells CASSFAGGTEAFF. The CDR3 coding sequence is TGTGCCAGCAGCTTTGCAGGGGGGACTGAAGCTTTCTTT.

The chain has TRBV9 and TRBJ2-7, with 7 nucleotides matching TRBD2. The CDR3 has 16 amino acids. The V gene end was trimmed by 3 bases and the J gene end by 2 bases; junction bases not matched to a gene: 11. Germline V CDR1 and CDR2: SGDLS, YYNGEE. For the CDR3, the DNA is TGTGCCAGCAGCGAAAGAATTGGGGGGGACCCCTACGAGCAGTACTTC. Encoded protein: CASSERIGGDPYEQYF.

This chain joins TRBV5-1 and TRBJ2-5; TRBD2 might be the D (5 bases). The germline V gene has CDR1 SGHRS and CDR2 YFSETQ. The V end lost 3 bases, the J end lost 3 bases, and 12 bases lay between the germline ends. The length of the CDR3 is 14 residues. CDR3 sequence reads: CASSWGDWEETQYF. The CDR3 DNA reads as TGCGCCAGCAGCTGGGGAGACTGGGAAGAGACCCAGTACTTC.

The rearrangement links TRBV2 to TRBJ1-5; no reliable D call. Germline CDR1 and CDR2: SNHLY and FYNNEI. This CDR3 spans 13 amino acids. The germline V and J ends were trimmed by 11 bases and 4 bases, with 15 bases remaining between them. The CDR3 DNA follows: TGTGCCGGTTCACGGGAGGCTAATCAGCCCCAGCATTTT. Translation gives CAGSREANQPQHF.

The chain couples TRBV19 to TRBJ1-4; unclear D gene. The V gene lost 3 bases and the J gene lost 0 bases, with 8 bases spanning the gap. CDR1 LNHDA and CDR2 SQIVND come from the germline V gene (reference sequence). CDR3 size: 15 residues. The CDR3 region has the DNA TGTGCCAGTAGTATGTTGGGAGCAACTAATGAAAAACTGTTTTTT. This encodes CASSMLGATNEKLFF.

DNA of the CDR3: TGCGCCAGCAGCTGGTCCGCGCATCAGAACACTGAAGCTTTCTTT. It is translated as CASSWSAHQNTEAFF. The chain links TRBV5-1 to TRBJ1-1; the D is unclear. V was trimmed by 3 bases and J by 1 base, leaving 13 bases between them. This CDR3 contains 15 residues. Germline CDR1 SGHRS, CDR2 YFSETQ.

This clone was seen only a few times. The genes are TRBV4-1 and TRBJ2-7; TRBD1 matches 8 bases. This CDR3 spans 15 amino acids. CDR1 MGHRA and CDR2 YSYEKL come from the germline V gene. J was trimmed by 4 bases and V by 1 base; bases with no gene match: 6. CDR3 DNA: TGCGCCAGCAGCCAAGTCGCGACAGGGGTATACGAGCAGTACTTC. Protein: CASSQVATGVYEQYF.

V usage is TRBV6-4 and J usage is TRBJ1-2, with 10 bases matching TRBD1. The CDR3 has 17 amino acids. With 0 bases clipped from V and 4 bases from J, the junction kept 8 bases outside the gene matches. Germline CDR1 MRHNA, CDR2 SNTAGT. The CDR3 sequence: CASSDSSGQGGSYGYTF. In DNA, the CDR3 is TGTGCCAGCAGTGACTCGAGTGGACAGGGGGGTAGCTATGGCTACACCTTC.

The chain has TRBV2 and TRBJ1-5; D not certain. The germline CDR1 and CDR2 sequences are SNHLY and FYNNEI. V was trimmed by 6 bases and J by 0 bases, leaving 12 bases between them. This CDR3 region has 15 residues. CDR3 in amino acids: CASRLDGGSNQPQHF. CDR3 nucleotide sequence: TGTGCCAGCAGGTTAGACGGAGGTAGCAATCAGCCCCAGCATTTT.

J is TRBJ1-1 and V is TRBV12-3 or TRBV12-4; perhaps TRBD1 as D (5 bases). The length of the CDR3 is 13 residues. With 2 bases removed from V and 11 bases from J, the gap between germline ends came to 15 bases. In DNA form, the CDR3 reads TGTGCCAGCAGTTTACGGGGGTATGTGGAGGCTTTCTTT. Its translation is CASSLRGYVEAFF.

The chain couples TRBV5-1 to TRBJ2-7; 10 nucleotides match TRBD1. CDR3 length equals 14 residues. V lost 4 bases to trimming and J lost 4 bases; unmatched junction nucleotides: 5. Per germline, CDR1 SGHRS and CDR2 YFSETQ. The CDR3 DNA is TGCGCCAGCAGCCTGGACAGGGGGTTGTACGAGCAGTACTTC. Its translation is CASSLDRGLYEQYF. Full variable domain (missing parts from reference TRBV5-1 and TRBJ2-7): KAGVTQTPRYLIKTRGQQVTLSCSPISGHRSVSWYQQTPGQGLQFLFEYFSETQRNKGNFPGRFSGRQFSNSRSEMNVSTLELGDSALYLCASSLDRGLYEQYFGPGTRLTVT.

The chain links TRBV5-1 to TRBJ1-1; perhaps TRBD1 as D (5 bases). The V end was cut by 7 bases, the J end by 1 base, with 11 bases between. This CDR3 contains 13 residues. Germline CDR1 is SGHRS and CDR2 is YFSETQ. CDR3 residues: CASSPRGNTEAFF. The CDR3 nucleotides read TGCGCCAGCTCTCCAAGGGGGAACACTGAAGCTTTCTTT.

The J gene is TRBJ2-3, the V gene TRBV7-2; 14 bases are a match to TRBD2. Germline values: CDR1 SGHTA, CDR2 FQGNSA. V was pared by 5 bases and J by 3 bases, with 10 bases of the junction left unmatched. This CDR3 is 18 amino acids long. The CDR3 nucleotides read TGTGCCAGCAGCCCGACTAGCGGGGGGGCAGGTTGGACAGATACGCAGTATTTT. Its protein product is CASSPTSGGAGWTDTQYF.

V usage is TRBV2 and J usage is TRBJ1-5, with 7 bases matching TRBD1. The trim removed 4 bases at V and 9 bases at J, leaving 6 bases unmatched. This CDR3 region has 13 residues. Germline values: CDR1 SNHLY, CDR2 FYNNEI. CDR3 sequence (DNA): TGTGCCAGCAGTGTAGACCGACAGGGGCCCCAGCATTTT. This encodes CASSVDRQGPQHF. The full variable domain, in which reference TRBV2 and TRBJ1-5 provide the parts outside the CDR3, is EPEVTQTPSHQVTQMGQEVILRCVPISNHLYFYWYRQILGQKVEFLVSFYNNEISEKSEIFDDQFSVERPDGSNFTLKIRSTKLEDSAMYFCASSVDRQGPQHFGDGTRLSIL.

Written as DNA, the CDR3 is TGCGCCAGCAGCCAAGCCCCCGGGACATTTTATGGCTACACCTTC. Its translation: CASSQAPGTFYGYTF. V usage is TRBV4-3 and J usage is TRBJ1-2, with D possibly being TRBD1 (6 bases). From germline, CDR1 is LGHNA and CDR2 YSLEER. CDR3 size: 15 residues. The ends were cut back, 1 base at V and 5 bases at J, with 14 bases in the middle.

The rearrangement joins TRBV10-3 to TRBJ1-5, with no clear D. V dropped 3 bases and J dropped 3 bases, with 15 bases sitting between them. The CDR3 spans 16 residues. Germline assignment: CDR1 ENHRY and CDR2 SYGVKD. CDR3 region: CAISETRQVNNQPQHF. CDR3 DNA: TGTGCCATCAGTGAAACTCGGCAGGTCAACAATCAGCCCCAGCATTTT.

The genes are TRBV27 and TRBJ2-3; 7 nucleotides line up with TRBD2. J gave up 13 bases and V 8 bases, and 12 bases lay outside the gene matches. Germline CDR1 is MNHEY and CDR2 is SMNVEV (reference sequence). This CDR3 has 12 amino acids. Written as DNA, the CDR3 is TGTGCCAGCGGCTCCCTCTCCGGGACTAAGTATTTT. Protein sequence: CASGSLSGTKYF.